The clone carrying this T cell receptor (beta chain) was seen more than once but under ten times. The antigen is not known. This sample also contains other DNA sequences that code for the same CDR3. This was a deep-level run. Sequencing used immunoSEQ multiplex PCR; TCRdb keeps in-frame clones, though not all of them. The sample gives some 1,100,000 clones, around three quarters of which show up once; more than 0.45% is in the top ten. The data are from a study of shared clonotypes between healthy human individuals. Study information: Plates per donor: three CD4 naive, three CD4 memory, two CD8 naive, one CD8 memory. Study results and caveats: The study generally estimated greater richness for naive than memory subsets. Approximately 5.1% was the fraction of naive CD4 clonotypes found shared across several donors.

The CDR3 is 13 amino acids. The germline V and J ends were trimmed by 5 bases and 5 bases, with 12 bases remaining between them. Germline V gives CDR1 MNHEY, CDR2 SMNVEV (reference sequence). The chain is built from TRBV27 and TRBJ1-1, with D possibly TRBD1 on 6 matching bases. Sequenced sample: memory CD4+ T cells from PBMCs. Documented subset: CD45RA-negative fraction. This clonotype was sampled from a man between 18 and 29 years old in good health. Some clones in this sample may be carry-over from other donors' samples. The chain's CDR3 is CASSLQGRTEAFF. The CDR3 DNA reads TGTGCCAGCAGTCTACAGGGAAGAACTGAAGCTTTCTTT.